This T cell receptor (beta chain) derives from a study of blood T cell repertoires in COVID-19. The method was immunoSEQ multiplex PCR; TCRdb's version includes in-frame clones alone and lacks a portion of them. The sample comprises about 380,000 clones, around 85% of which are singletons, and 3.5% to 4% rests with the top ten. Sequencing used peripheral blood. The TCR comes from a woman under 30 with acute or convalescent COVID-19.

The CDR3 here is CASSSRTGGPLGGYTF. The DNA of the CDR3 is TGTGCCAGCAGCTCGAGGACAGGGGGCCCCCTCGGGGGCTACACCTTC. The chain carries TRBV27 and TRBJ1-2, with TRBD1 matching over 11 bases. The CDR3 is 16 amino acids. V shed 6 bases and J 8 bases; nucleotides not matched to a gene: 14. From germline, CDR1 is MNHEY and CDR2 SMNVEV (reference sequence).